The 32 T cell receptor beta chains given below trace back to one sample, sequenced in a study of cytomegalovirus exposure and HLA in healthy donors. 60 Vbeta and 13 Jbeta primers were used in PCR. Sequenced by immunoSEQ multiplex PCR; TCRdb stores in-frame clones only, minus some. The table includes more than 130,000 clones, 80% detected once. The source material was PBMCs. These receptors all come from a man aged 25 to 40 in good health and CMV-seronegative.

This clone appeared a few times. The chain combines TRBV29-1 with TRBJ2-2, with D possibly matching TRBD1 (6 bases). Trimming stripped 8 bases from V and 5 bases from J, with 18 bases between. From germline, CDR1 is SQVTM and CDR2 ANQGSEA. This CDR3 is 14 amino acids long. The CDR3 DNA sequence: TGCAGCTATGCTACAGGGTCGGGAACCGGGGAGCTGTTTTTT. It codes for CSYATGSGTGELFF.

In DNA form, the CDR3 reads TGTGCCAGCAGTTTGGACGAGGGGACAGGGAATAGCAATCAGCCCCAGCATTTT. Its translation is CASSLDEGTGNSNQPQHF. The rearrangement uses TRBV28 and TRBJ1-5, with 9 bases fitting TRBD1. The CDR3 extends over 18 amino acids. Per germline, CDR1 MDHEN and CDR2 SYDVKM. V lost 3 bases to trimming and J lost 0 bases; unmatched junction nucleotides: 9.

Written as DNA, the CDR3 is TGTGCCAGCAGTTATTGGCGGGACTCCTACACTGAAGCTTTCTTT. Its translation is CASSYWRDSYTEAFF. The rearrangement uses TRBV6-6 and TRBJ1-1; tentatively, D is TRBD1 (5 bases). V was pared by 3 bases and J by 3 bases, with 14 bases between. This CDR3 comprises 15 residues. Germline CDR1 MNHNY, CDR2 SVGAGI (reference sequence).

This clone was seen a handful of times. The chain recombines TRBV27 with TRBJ2-7; 8 positions match TRBD1. V dropped 0 bases and J dropped 3; count of bases not matched to a gene: 4. The CDR3 length is 15 residues. Germline loops: CDR1 MNHEY, CDR2 SMNVEV (reference sequence). The CDR3 nucleotides are TGTGCCAGCAGTTTATCGACAGGGGCGGTCTACGAGCAGTACTTC. Translation gives CASSLSTGAVYEQYF.

The J gene is TRBJ2-3, the V gene TRBV29-1; perhaps TRBD1 as D (5 bases). Germline CDR1 SQVTM, CDR2 ANQGSEA. Between the trimmed V and J ends, which lost 8 bases and 2 bases, there was a span of 17 bases. The length of the CDR3 is 14 residues. For the CDR3, the DNA is TGCAGCTTTCATGGGGCTGGTTCCACAGATACGCAGTATTTT. Encoded protein: CSFHGAGSTDTQYF.

The rearrangement links TRBV5-1 to TRBJ2-1, with a weak D call TRBD1 (5 bases). V shed 0 bases and J shed 8 bases, with 18 bases lying between them. Germline CDR1 reads SGHRS; CDR2 reads YFSETQ. The CDR3 has 16 amino acids. CDR3 region: CASSLAGPGSWDEQFF. The CDR3 DNA sequence: TGCGCCAGCAGCTTGGCCGGGCCAGGGTCATGGGATGAGCAGTTCTTC. Together with reference TRBV5-1 and TRBJ2-1, the CDR3 gives the full variable domain: KAGVTQTPRYLIKTRGQQVTLSCSPISGHRSVSWYQQTPGQGLQFLFEYFSETQRNKGNFPGRFSGRQFSNSRSEMNVSTLELGDSALYLCASSLAGPGSWDEQFFGPGTRLTVL.

About this clone: Other DNA sequences of this sample code for an identical CDR3. The genes are TRBV5-1 and TRBJ2-7; D gene uncertain. Germline CDR1 reads SGHRS; CDR2 reads YFSETQ. The CDR3 is made up of 13 amino acids. V gave up 5 bases and J gave up 3 bases, with 12 bases separating them. The CDR3 spells CASSSGTGYEQYF. CDR3 nucleotide sequence: TGCGCCAGCAGTTCGGGTACGGGCTACGAGCAGTACTTC.

The CDR3 is CASSSHPDQPQHF. CDR3 in DNA: TGTGCCAGCAGCTCTCATCCGGATCAGCCCCAGCATTTT. The chain combines TRBV7-8 with TRBJ1-5; D remains ambiguous. V lost 4 bases and J 5 bases, leaving 9 bases between the germline ends. This CDR3 contains 13 residues. The V gene's germline CDR1 is SGHVS and CDR2 FQNEAQ.

The chain couples TRBV18 to TRBJ2-6, with a weak D call TRBD1 (6 bases). V lost 2 bases to trimming and J lost 2 bases, with 7 bases between them. CDR1 KGHSH and CDR2 LQKENI come from the germline V gene. The CDR3 loop spans 15 amino acids. CDR3 sequence reads: CASSPNRAGANVLTF. The CDR3 DNA is TGTGCCAGCTCACCAAACAGGGCTGGGGCCAACGTCCTGACTTTC.

This clone has just a few counts. J is TRBJ2-6 and V is TRBV10-3, with D possibly matching TRBD2 (5 bases). Germline V gene data show CDR1 as ENHRY and CDR2 as SYGVKD. With 5 bases removed from V and 4 bases from J, the gap between germline ends came to 12 bases. This CDR3 spans 15 amino acids. CDR3 sequence (DNA): TGTGCCATCAGTCTAAGGGAGCGGGGGGCCAACGTCCTGACTTTC. This sequence encodes CAISLRERGANVLTF.

The chain couples TRBV5-6 to TRBJ1-1; no definite D call. V gave up 2 bases and J gave up 0 bases, with 8 bases separating them. Germline V gene data show CDR1 as SGHDT and CDR2 as YYEEEE. The CDR3 is 14 amino acids. CDR3 protein: CASSLSLMNTEAFF. Here the CDR3 DNA reads TGTGCCAGCAGCTTATCTCTAATGAACACTGAAGCTTTCTTT.

The chain uses TRBV2 and TRBJ2-1; TRBD1 aligns across 11 bases. V shed 5 bases, J shed 6 bases, and the junction held 6 bases outside the gene matches. The CDR3 consists of 15 residues. CDR1 SNHLY and CDR2 FYNNEI come from the germline V gene. In DNA form, the CDR3 reads TGTGCCAGCAGTAACGGACAGGGGGCCGGCAATGAGCAGTTCTTC. Protein product: CASSNGQGAGNEQFF.

The CDR3 DNA reads as TGTGCCAGCTCACCGACGACAGGGGACGAGCAGTACTTC. Translating it yields CASSPTTGDEQYF. The V call is TRBV18, the J call TRBJ2-7, with 8 bases matching TRBD1. The germline V gene has CDR1 KGHSH and CDR2 LQKENI. The CDR3 length is 13 residues. The J segment lost 5 bases and the V segment lost 3 bases, leaving 3 bases of the junction unmatched. Full variable domain (rest looked up from reference TRBV18 and TRBJ2-7): NAGVMQNPRHLVRRRGQEARLRCSPMKGHSHVYWYRQLPEEGLKFMVYLQKENIIDESGMPKERFSAEFPKEGPSILRIQQVVRGDSAAYFCASSPTTGDEQYFGPGTRLTVT.

The V and J genes are TRBV15 and TRBJ1-4, with 7 bases that match TRBD1. Germline loops: CDR1 LNHNV, CDR2 YYDKDF (reference sequence). The ends lost 0 bases at V and 8 bases at J; junction bases unmatched: 18. This CDR3 is built from 19 residues. CDR3 sequence reads: CATSRDPPAEGTELEKLFF. The CDR3 coding sequence is TGTGCCACCAGCAGAGACCCTCCCGCGGAGGGGACAGAGTTGGAAAAACTGTTTTTT. Drawing the rest from reference TRBV15 and TRBJ1-4, the complete variable domain is DAMVIQNPRYQVTQFGKPVTLSCSQTLNHNVMYWYQQKSSQAPKLLFHYYDKDFNNEADTPDNFQSRRPNTSFCFLDIRSPGLGDTAMYLCATSRDPPAEGTELEKLFFGSGTQLSVL.

The chain employs TRBV19 and TRBJ2-3; unclear D gene. Germline CDR1 LNHDA, CDR2 SQIVND (reference sequence). Trimming removed 8 bases from V and 2 bases from J, with 11 bases in between. CDR3 size: 13 residues. The CDR3 here is CASRELNTDTQYF. In DNA form, the CDR3 reads TGTGCCAGTCGAGAACTAAACACAGATACGCAGTATTTT. The whole variable domain, filled in from reference TRBV19 and TRBJ2-3, reads DGGITQSPKYLFRKEGQNVTLSCEQNLNHDAMYWYRQDPGQGLRLIYYSQIVNDFQKGDIAEGYSVSREKKESFPLTVTSAQKNPTAFYLCASRELNTDTQYFGPGTRLTVL.

This chain connects TRBV2 to TRBJ2-7; 7 bases are a match to TRBD1. Per the germline V gene, CDR1 is SNHLY and CDR2 is FYNNEI. There are 17 residues in the CDR3. V gave up 6 bases and J gave up 3 bases; unmatched junction bases: 17. Here the CDR3 DNA reads TGTGCCAGCAGCGCCGGGACAGAGGATGGGCCATTCTACGAGCAGTACTTC. This gives the protein CASSAGTEDGPFYEQYF.

V usage is TRBV19 and J usage is TRBJ2-1; TRBD2 might be the D (5 bases). Between the trimmed V and J ends, which lost 4 bases and 0 bases, there was a span of 7 bases. Germline loops: CDR1 LNHDA, CDR2 SQIVND (reference sequence). There are 14 residues in the CDR3. The CDR3 region has the DNA TGTGCCAGTAGTACAACTAGCTCCTACAATGAGCAGTTCTTC. The encoded protein is CASSTTSSYNEQFF. The variable domain in full, with the rest retrieved from reference TRBV19 and TRBJ2-1, is DGGITQSPKYLFRKEGQNVTLSCEQNLNHDAMYWYRQDPGQGLRLIYYSQIVNDFQKGDIAEGYSVSREKKESFPLTVTSAQKNPTAFYLCASSTTSSYNEQFFGPGTRLTVL.

The CDR3 protein is CASSGAGVTGELFF. The CDR3 DNA sequence: TGTGCCAGCAGCGGAGCGGGAGTTACCGGGGAGCTGTTTTTT. V gene TRBV9 combines with J gene TRBJ2-2; the match to TRBD2 covers 8 bases. Unmatched junction bases numbered 3, after V lost 3 bases and J lost 5 bases. CDR1 is SGDLS, CDR2 YYNGEE, per germline. The CDR3 spans 14 residues.

The chain employs TRBV6-1 and TRBJ2-1, with D maybe TRBD2 (5 bases). The CDR3 consists of 11 residues. V gave up 4 bases and J gave up 15 bases, with 13 bases separating them. Germline V gene lookup returns CDR1 MNHNS and CDR2 SASEGT. The CDR3 here is CASSVSGKGFF. The CDR3 DNA follows: TGTGCCAGCAGTGTGAGCGGAAAGGGGTTCTTC.

The gene calls are TRBV7-2 and TRBJ2-7, with D maybe TRBD2 (6 bases). The CDR3 runs to 15 residues. The germline V gene encodes CDR1 SGHTA and CDR2 FQGNSA. Between the trimmed V and J ends, which lost 1 base and 7 bases, there was a span of 17 bases. For the CDR3, the DNA is TGTGCCAGCAGCTTAGTTCTAGGACTATCTCGGGAGCAGTACTTC. Translating it yields CASSLVLGLSREQYF.

V and J are TRBV5-1 and TRBJ1-1; no reliable D call. From germline, CDR1 is SGHRS and CDR2 YFSETQ. This CDR3 comprises 12 residues. The V end lost 5 bases, the J end lost 2 bases, and 7 bases lay between the germline ends. This chain's CDR3 is CASSGLNTEAFF. The CDR3 nucleotides are TGCGCCAGCAGTGGGCTTAACACTGAAGCTTTCTTT. The full variable domain, completed using reference TRBV5-1 and TRBJ1-1, is KAGVTQTPRYLIKTRGQQVTLSCSPISGHRSVSWYQQTPGQGLQFLFEYFSETQRNKGNFPGRFSGRQFSNSRSEMNVSTLELGDSALYLCASSGLNTEAFFGQGTRLTVV.

The V and J genes are TRBV14 and TRBJ2-3; D gene unclear. The length of the CDR3 is 11 residues. V lost 8 bases, J lost 0 bases, and 3 bases lay in between. Germline V CDR1 and CDR2: SGHDN, FVKESK. CDR3 protein: CASSSTDTQYF. The DNA of the CDR3 is TGTGCCAGCTCAAGCACAGATACGCAGTATTTT. Filled out from reference TRBV14 and TRBJ2-3, the complete variable domain reads EAGVTQFPSHSVIEKGQTVTLRCDPISGHDNLYWYRRVMGKEIKFLLHFVKESKQDESGMPNNRFLAERTGGTYSTLKVQPAELEDSGVYFCASSSTDTQYFGPGTRLTVL.

The chain recombines TRBV5-5 with TRBJ1-1; 9 bases are shared with TRBD1. The CDR3 is 13 amino acids. V lost 5 bases, J lost 8 bases, and 7 bases stayed unmatched. Per germline, CDR1 SGHKS and CDR2 YYEKEE (reference sequence). The CDR3 region is CASSPGTGLEAFF. For the CDR3, the DNA is TGTGCCAGCAGTCCTGGGACAGGGTTGGAAGCTTTCTTT. The whole variable domain, remainder taken from reference TRBV5-5 and TRBJ1-1, is DAGVTQSPTHLIKTRGQQVTLRCSPISGHKSVSWYQQVLGQGPQFIFQYYEKEERGRGNFPDRFSARQFPNYSSELNVNALLLGDSALYLCASSPGTGLEAFFGQGTRLTVV.

The V gene is TRBV19, the J gene TRBJ2-1; 9 nucleotides agree with TRBD1. Germline V lookup: CDR1 LNHDA, CDR2 SQIVND (reference sequence). The J segment lost 0 bases and the V segment lost 7 bases, leaving 13 bases of the junction unmatched. This CDR3 region has 18 residues. CDR3 sequence reads: CASTYRGTGQSSYNEQFF. CDR3 nucleotide sequence: TGTGCCAGTACCTATAGGGGGACAGGGCAGAGCTCCTACAATGAGCAGTTCTTC.

The J gene is TRBJ1-1, the V gene TRBV28; possible D gene TRBD1, 5 bases. From germline, CDR1 is MDHEN and CDR2 SYDVKM. The germline V and J ends were trimmed by 5 bases and 6 bases, with 10 bases remaining between them. The CDR3 contains 12 residues. CDR3 coding DNA: TGTGCCAGCAGTGTGACAGCCTCTGAAGCTTTCTTT. This codes for CASSVTASEAFF.

This clone came up once. V gene TRBV10-1 combines with J gene TRBJ2-7, with 8 bases fitting TRBD1. With 5 bases clipped from V and 2 bases from J, the junction kept 5 bases outside the gene matches. The CDR3 extends over 14 amino acids. Germline CDR1 and CDR2: WNHNN and SYGVQD (reference sequence). The CDR3 nucleotides are TGCGCCAGCAGTTTGGGACAGGCACCCTACGAGCAGTACTTC. It codes for CASSLGQAPYEQYF.

The chain recombines TRBV19 with TRBJ2-7; a weak D match, TRBD1 (6 bases). From germline, CDR1 is LNHDA and CDR2 SQIVND (reference sequence). The CDR3 has 13 residues. With 5 bases removed from V and 4 bases from J, the gap between germline ends came to 12 bases. CDR3 sequence (DNA): TGTGCCAGTAGTTCACAGGGACAATACGAGCAGTACTTC. Amino acids: CASSSQGQYEQYF. Variable domain in full (rest from reference TRBV19 and TRBJ2-7): DGGITQSPKYLFRKEGQNVTLSCEQNLNHDAMYWYRQDPGQGLRLIYYSQIVNDFQKGDIAEGYSVSREKKESFPLTVTSAQKNPTAFYLCASSSQGQYEQYFGPGTRLTVT.

The chain carries TRBV28 and TRBJ2-7; TRBD1 agrees at 8 bases. J gave up 4 bases and V 5 bases, and 10 bases lay outside the gene matches. This CDR3 is built from 15 residues. Germline V gene data show CDR1 as MDHEN and CDR2 as SYDVKM. For the CDR3, the DNA is TGTGCCAGCAGTCATCGGACAGGGTCCCGGTACGAGCAGTACTTC. It encodes CASSHRTGSRYEQYF.

This clone came up a few times. V and J are TRBV6-5 and TRBJ1-1; a possible D gene is TRBD1 (5 bases). V lost 2 bases and J 0 bases, leaving 13 bases between the germline ends. Germline V gene sequence: CDR1 MNHEY, CDR2 SVGAGI. The CDR3 loop spans 16 amino acids. DNA for the CDR3: TGTGCCAGCAGTTACGCCCAGGGCACTCTGAACACTGAAGCTTTCTTT. The encoded protein is CASSYAQGTLNTEAFF.

The rearrangement uses TRBV7-8 and TRBJ2-7, with a tentative D call TRBD1 (5 bases). Trimming shortened V by 0 bases and J by 6 bases, and 9 bases separated the two germline ends. The CDR3 contains 13 residues. Germline V lookup: CDR1 SGHVS, CDR2 FQNEAQ. The CDR3 reads CASSLALQGEQYF. CDR3 DNA sequence: TGTGCCAGCAGCTTAGCGCTGCAGGGCGAGCAGTACTTC.

The J gene is TRBJ2-7, the V gene TRBV28, with a tentative D call TRBD2 (6 bases). The CDR3 has 15 amino acids. CDR1 MDHEN and CDR2 SYDVKM come from the germline V gene. Trimming removed 3 bases from V and 3 bases from J, with 15 bases in between. In nucleotides, the CDR3 is TGTGCCAGCAGTTTGATGGGTCGGGGGAACTACGAGCAGTACTTC. It encodes CASSLMGRGNYEQYF.

This clone was seen just once. The chain employs TRBV6-5 and TRBJ2-3; TRBD2 matches at 11 bases. In germline, CDR1 is MNHEY, CDR2 SVGAGI. Trimming at V came to 5 bases and at J to 1 base, leaving 2 bases not matched to a gene. The CDR3 spans 15 residues. This chain's CDR3 is CASSALAGGTDTQYF. CDR3 coding DNA: TGTGCCAGCAGTGCACTAGCGGGGGGCACAGATACGCAGTATTTT.